A single sample is the source of the 23 T cell receptor beta chains below, sequenced in a study of cytomegalovirus exposure and HLA in healthy donors. Amplification used 60 Vbeta primers and 13 Jbeta primers. Assay used: immunoSEQ multiplex PCR; TCRdb lists only in-frame clones, some missing. In the table there are about 180,000 clones, 75% to 85% of which are singletons. The sequencing sample was made of PBMCs. The receptor source for this set is a man aged 18 to 30 in good health and CMV-seronegative.

V is TRBV28 and J is TRBJ2-7; D may be TRBD1 (6 bases). V was cut by 5 bases and J by 0 bases, with 17 bases left in between. This CDR3 spans 16 amino acids. Looked up from germline, CDR1 is MDHEN and CDR2 is SYDVKM. CDR3 coding DNA: TGTGCCAGCAGTCCGGCAGGGGTTGGGAGCTCCTACGAGCAGTACTTC. Translation gives CASSPAGVGSSYEQYF.

This sequence joins TRBV4-1 and TRBJ2-1; D is possibly TRBD1 (5 bases). Germline values: CDR1 MGHRA, CDR2 YSYEKL. Trimming cost V 5 bases and J 8 bases, with 10 bases left between them. The CDR3 is made up of 12 amino acids. CDR3 in amino acids: CASSKRGDEQFF. The CDR3 coding sequence is TGCGCCAGCAGCAAAAGGGGTGATGAGCAGTTCTTC.

V gene TRBV6-5 combines with J gene TRBJ1-5; no definite D call. Germline V gives CDR1 MNHEY, CDR2 SVGAGI. V shed 6 bases and J shed 4 bases, with 10 bases lying between them. The CDR3 covers 13 residues. CDR3 sequence reads: CASSDRSNQPQHF. CDR3 in DNA: TGTGCCAGCAGCGACCGGAGTAATCAGCCCCAGCATTTT.

The chain combines TRBV14 with TRBJ2-7; D is unclear. Between the trimmed V and J ends, which lost 4 bases and 3 bases, there was a span of 7 bases. Germline assignment: CDR1 SGHDN and CDR2 FVKESK. CDR3 size: 12 residues. The chain's CDR3 is CASSPHNYEQYF. In DNA form, the CDR3 reads TGTGCCAGCAGCCCCCACAACTACGAGCAGTACTTC. Combining the CDR3 with reference TRBV14 and TRBJ2-7 gives the whole variable domain EAGVTQFPSHSVIEKGQTVTLRCDPISGHDNLYWYRRVMGKEIKFLLHFVKESKQDESGMPNNRFLAERTGGTYSTLKVQPAELEDSGVYFCASSPHNYEQYFGPGTRLTVT.

This clone was found once. The chain couples TRBV10-2 to TRBJ1-1; TRBD1 matches at 7 bases. The CDR3 is 17 amino acids. The junction had 8 bases not matched to a gene; V was cut back by 0 bases and J by 1 base. Germline lookup yields CDR1 WSHSY and CDR2 SAAADI. CDR3 loop: CASSESHLRGTNTEAFF. The CDR3 DNA is TGCGCCAGCAGTGAGTCGCACCTCAGGGGGACGAACACTGAAGCTTTCTTT.

This chain uses TRBV19 with TRBJ2-7, with 11 nucleotides matching TRBD1. Germline CDR1 reads LNHDA; CDR2 reads SQIVND (reference sequence). Losses at the gene ends were 5 bases for V and 2 bases for J; bases not matched to a gene: 11. The CDR3 sequence is 17 residues long. This CDR3 reads CASSARAGTGGAYEQYF. CDR3 in DNA: TGTGCCAGTAGTGCTAGAGCCGGGACAGGGGGAGCCTACGAGCAGTACTTC.

This rearrangement joins TRBV27 to TRBJ1-2, with D possibly matching TRBD1 (5 bases). CDR3 length equals 15 residues. V shed 0 bases and J shed 4 bases, with 12 bases lying between them. Germline V gene data show CDR1 as MNHEY and CDR2 as SMNVEV (reference sequence). The CDR3 reads CASSLSAGLIYGYTF. CDR3 coding DNA: TGTGCCAGCAGTTTATCGGCGGGGCTCATCTATGGCTACACCTTC.

This clone has just one count. The chain couples TRBV18 to TRBJ2-1, with 7 bases fitting TRBD1. V dropped 3 bases and J dropped 7; count of bases not matched to a gene: 3. The CDR3 covers 13 residues. Germline V lookup: CDR1 KGHSH, CDR2 LQKENI. The CDR3: CASSPQQGNEQFF. In nucleotides, the CDR3 is TGTGCCAGCTCACCCCAACAGGGGAATGAGCAGTTCTTC. The full variable domain, rest sourced from reference TRBV18 and TRBJ2-1, is NAGVMQNPRHLVRRRGQEARLRCSPMKGHSHVYWYRQLPEEGLKFMVYLQKENIIDESGMPKERFSAEFPKEGPSILRIQQVVRGDSAAYFCASSPQQGNEQFFGPGTRLTVL.

The gene calls are TRBV6-1 and TRBJ2-7; D not certain. V dropped 2 bases and J dropped 4 bases, with 21 bases sitting between them. Germline-derived CDR1 and CDR2 are MNHNS and SASEGT. This CDR3 has 17 amino acids. The DNA of the CDR3 is TGTGCCAGCAGTGAACGATTGTCTCCCTCCTATGAATACGAGCAGTACTTC. Protein sequence: CASSERLSPSYEYEQYF.

The chain employs TRBV19 and TRBJ2-7, with a weak D call TRBD2 (6 bases). Trimming removed 3 bases at V and 7 bases at J, with 13 bases between. Per the germline V gene, CDR1 is LNHDA and CDR2 is SQIVND (reference sequence). The CDR3 loop spans 13 amino acids. This CDR3 reads CASSMGLPLEQYF. CDR3 nucleotide sequence: TGTGCCAGTAGTATGGGACTCCCCCTGGAGCAGTACTTC.

The chain carries TRBV6-5 and TRBJ2-1, with a weak D call TRBD2 (6 bases). Looked up from germline, CDR1 is MNHEY and CDR2 is SVGAGI. Trimming pared 6 bases from V and 9 bases from J, leaving 9 bases between. The CDR3 sequence is 11 residues long. CDR3 nucleotides: TGTGCCAGCAGCCAAGCGGGTGAGCAGTTCTTC. This gives the protein CASSQAGEQFF.

This clone was recorded a few times. Other DNA sequences in this sample translate to the same CDR3. The chain carries TRBV20-1 and TRBJ1-1; D call uncertain. The CDR3 contains 11 residues. V was cut by 3 bases and J by 1 base, with 3 bases left in between. Germline assignment: CDR1 DFQATT and CDR2 SNEGSKA (reference sequence). The CDR3 DNA is TGCAGTGCTAGCGGGAACACTGAAGCTTTCTTT. As protein: CSASGNTEAFF.

There are a few counts of this clone. This chain links TRBV6-5 with TRBJ2-2, with D possibly TRBD1 on 6 matching bases. The CDR3 is made up of 15 amino acids. Germline CDR1 is MNHEY and CDR2 is SVGAGI. Deletions cut 6 bases from V and 5 bases from J, with 16 bases between. The CDR3 bases are TGTGCCAGCAGCGGACGGACAGTACATACCGGGGAGCTGTTTTTT. Amino acid sequence: CASSGRTVHTGELFF.

This sequence joins TRBV9 and TRBJ1-3; the match to TRBD1 covers 10 bases. V shed 2 bases and J 2 bases; nucleotides not matched to a gene: 4. The germline gives CDR1 SGDLS, CDR2 YYNGEE. CDR3 length: 16 amino acids. The chain's CDR3 is CASSVTGTGAGNTIYF. The CDR3 DNA is TGTGCCAGCAGCGTTACCGGGACAGGGGCTGGAAACACCATATATTTT.

This rearrangement joins TRBV6-5 to TRBJ1-2; 12 bases map to TRBD1. Germline CDR1 is MNHEY and CDR2 is SVGAGI. The CDR3 length is 15 residues. V lost 6 bases to trimming and J lost 4 bases; unmatched junction nucleotides: 6. DNA of the CDR3: TGTGCCAGCAGGGACCTGGGACAGGGGGCCTATGGCTACACCTTC. Amino acid sequence: CASRDLGQGAYGYTF.

This clone was seen a handful of times. The chain couples TRBV10-3 to TRBJ1-1; 9 bases line up with TRBD1. V shed 3 bases, J shed 3 bases, and the junction held 2 bases outside the gene matches. The CDR3 has 14 residues. Germline V gene sequence: CDR1 ENHRY, CDR2 SYGVKD. Here the CDR3 reads CAISEGTGYTEAFF. The CDR3 DNA follows: TGTGCCATCAGTGAAGGGACAGGGTACACTGAAGCTTTCTTT.

The rearrangement joins TRBV4-1 to TRBJ2-1; 12 bases map to TRBD2. This CDR3 spans 16 amino acids. CDR1 MGHRA and CDR2 YSYEKL come from the germline V gene. V dropped 1 base and J dropped 8; count of bases not matched to a gene: 6. The CDR3 nucleotides are TGCGCCAGCAGCCAAGTTACTAGCGGGGGGAGGGATGAGCAGTTCTTC. Translating gives CASSQVTSGGRDEQFF.

As concerns this clone: Other DNA variants within this sample encode the same CDR3. This chain links TRBV15 with TRBJ1-2; D unclear. V was pared by 0 bases and J by 8 bases, with 19 bases between. The CDR3 runs 16 residues. Per germline, CDR1 LNHNV and CDR2 YYDKDF (reference sequence). Written as DNA, the CDR3 is TGTGCCACCAGCAGAGATCCGTTACAAGCTAGCGGGGGCTACACCTTC. This encodes CATSRDPLQASGGYTF.

The chain recombines TRBV6-1 with TRBJ1-5; D perhaps matches TRBD1 (6 bases). The CDR3 runs 13 residues. V lost 1 base, J lost 6 bases, and 7 bases lay in between. Germline CDR1 and CDR2: MNHNS and SASEGT. The DNA for the CDR3 is TGTGCCAGCAGTGAAGGCAGGGGTCAGCCCCAGCATTTT. Residues: CASSEGRGQPQHF.

The chain links TRBV19 to TRBJ1-1; tentatively, D is TRBD1 (5 bases). The CDR3 runs to 16 residues. V was trimmed by 3 bases and J by 0 bases, leaving 14 bases between them. From germline, CDR1 is LNHDA and CDR2 SQIVND (reference sequence). The CDR3 loop is CASSILAGSMNTEAFF. CDR3 nucleotides: TGTGCCAGTAGTATCCTGGCAGGGTCAATGAACACTGAAGCTTTCTTT.

The chain joins TRBV4-1 to TRBJ1-4, with TRBD1 identical over 12 bases. There are 16 residues in the CDR3. CDR1 is MGHRA, CDR2 YSYEKL, per germline. V shed 4 bases, J shed 8 bases, and the junction held 8 bases outside the gene matches. CDR3 DNA: TGCGCCAGCAGCCTTTATTCCGGGACAGGGGGCGAAAAACTGTTTTTT. Encoded protein: CASSLYSGTGGEKLFF.

This clone showed up just once. The V call is TRBV28, the J call TRBJ2-1; 9 bases align to TRBD2. The CDR3 totals 18 residues. V trimming: 3 bases; J trimming: 1 base; junction bases outside the gene matches: 10. The germline V gene has CDR1 MDHEN and CDR2 SYDVKM. CDR3 in amino acids: CASSLGVGSGSSYNEQFF. CDR3 bases: TGTGCCAGCAGTTTGGGGGTTGGTAGCGGGAGTTCCTACAATGAGCAGTTCTTC.

As to this clone: One end of the junction does not line up with germline, which may come from a read error. The chain has TRBV5-6 and TRBJ2-5; the match to TRBD2 covers 8 bases. CDR3 length: 16 residues. Germline values: CDR1 SGHDT, CDR2 YYEEEE. The CDR3 here is CASSLWTSSHQGTQYF. The CDR3 bases are TGTGCCAGCAGCCTGTGGACTAGCAGTCACCAAGGGACCCAGTACTTC.